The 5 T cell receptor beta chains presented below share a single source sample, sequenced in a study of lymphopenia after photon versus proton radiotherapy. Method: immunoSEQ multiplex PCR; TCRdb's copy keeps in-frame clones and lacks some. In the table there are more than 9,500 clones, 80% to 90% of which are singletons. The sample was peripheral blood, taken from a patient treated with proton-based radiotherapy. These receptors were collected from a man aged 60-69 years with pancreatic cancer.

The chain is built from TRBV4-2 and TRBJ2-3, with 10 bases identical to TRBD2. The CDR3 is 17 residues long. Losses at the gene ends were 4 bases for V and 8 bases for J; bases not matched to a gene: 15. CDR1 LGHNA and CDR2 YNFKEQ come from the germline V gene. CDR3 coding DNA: TGTGCCAGCAGCCCCTCCCGGGGTAGCGGGAGGTCCCCTACGCAGTATTTT. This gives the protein CASSPSRGSGRSPTQYF.

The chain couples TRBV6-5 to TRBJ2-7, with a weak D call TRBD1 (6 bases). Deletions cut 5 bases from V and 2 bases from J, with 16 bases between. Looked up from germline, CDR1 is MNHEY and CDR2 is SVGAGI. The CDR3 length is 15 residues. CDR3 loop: CASSPRGTRTYEQYF. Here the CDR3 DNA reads TGTGCCAGCAGTCCCAGGGGCACGAGGACCTACGAGCAGTACTTC.

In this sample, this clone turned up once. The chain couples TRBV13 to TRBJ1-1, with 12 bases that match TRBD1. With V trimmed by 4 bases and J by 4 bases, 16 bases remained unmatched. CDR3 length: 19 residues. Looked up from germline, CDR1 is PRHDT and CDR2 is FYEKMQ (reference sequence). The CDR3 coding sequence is TGTGCCAGCAGCTCTAAGCTCGGGGACAGGGGGCGGAGGGGCACTGAAGCTTTCTTT. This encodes CASSSKLGDRGRRGTEAFF.

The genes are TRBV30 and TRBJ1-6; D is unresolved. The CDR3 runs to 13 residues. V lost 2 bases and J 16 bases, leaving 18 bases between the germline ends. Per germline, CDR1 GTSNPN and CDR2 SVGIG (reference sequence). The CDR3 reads CAWSRIRADDLHF. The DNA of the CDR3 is TGTGCCTGGAGTAGAATCCGGGCCGACGATCTCCACTTT.

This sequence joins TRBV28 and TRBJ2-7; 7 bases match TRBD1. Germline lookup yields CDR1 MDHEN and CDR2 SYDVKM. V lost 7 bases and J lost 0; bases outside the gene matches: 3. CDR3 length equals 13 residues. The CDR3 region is CASKGQFSYEQYF. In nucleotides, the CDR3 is TGTGCCAGCAAGGGACAGTTCTCCTACGAGCAGTACTTC.